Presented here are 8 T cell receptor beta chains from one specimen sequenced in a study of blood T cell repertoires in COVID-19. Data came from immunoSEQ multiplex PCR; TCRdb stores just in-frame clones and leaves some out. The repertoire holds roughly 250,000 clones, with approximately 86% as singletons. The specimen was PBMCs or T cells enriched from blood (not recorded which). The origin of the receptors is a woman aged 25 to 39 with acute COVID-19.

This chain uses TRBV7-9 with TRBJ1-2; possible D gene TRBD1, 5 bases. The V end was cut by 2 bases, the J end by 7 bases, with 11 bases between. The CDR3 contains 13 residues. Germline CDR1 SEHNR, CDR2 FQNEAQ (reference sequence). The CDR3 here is CASSLHRGFGYTF. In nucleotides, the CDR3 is TGTGCCAGCAGCTTACATCGGGGGTTTGGCTACACCTTC. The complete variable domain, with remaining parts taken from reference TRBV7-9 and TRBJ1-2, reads DTGVSQNPRHKITKRGQNVTFRCDPISEHNRLYWYRQTLGQGPEFLTYFQNEAQLEKSRLLSDRFSAERPKGSFSTLEIQRTEQGDSAMYLCASSLHRGFGYTFGSGTRLTVV.

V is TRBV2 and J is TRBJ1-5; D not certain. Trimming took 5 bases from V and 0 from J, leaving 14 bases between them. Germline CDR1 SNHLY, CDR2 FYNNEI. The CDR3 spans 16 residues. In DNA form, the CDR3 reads TGTGCCAGCAGTCTCTTACAGAGATATAGCAATCAGCCCCAGCATTTT. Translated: CASSLLQRYSNQPQHF. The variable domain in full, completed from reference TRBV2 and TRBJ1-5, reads EPEVTQTPSHQVTQMGQEVILRCVPISNHLYFYWYRQILGQKVEFLVSFYNNEISEKSEIFDDQFSVERPDGSNFTLKIRSTKLEDSAMYFCASSLLQRYSNQPQHFGDGTRLSIL.

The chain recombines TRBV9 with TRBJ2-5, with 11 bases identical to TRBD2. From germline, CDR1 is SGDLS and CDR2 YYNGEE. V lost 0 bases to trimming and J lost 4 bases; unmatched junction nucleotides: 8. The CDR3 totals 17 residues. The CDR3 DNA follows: TGTGCCAGCAGCGTAGCCCCGATAGCGGGGGGGGGAGAGACCCAGTACTTC. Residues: CASSVAPIAGGGETQYF.

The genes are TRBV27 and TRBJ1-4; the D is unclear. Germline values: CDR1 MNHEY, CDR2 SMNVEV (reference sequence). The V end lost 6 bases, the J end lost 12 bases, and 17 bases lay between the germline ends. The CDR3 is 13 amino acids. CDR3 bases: TGTGCCAGCAGCTTCTTCGGCCGCGGGGAACTGTTTTTT. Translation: CASSFFGRGELFF.

The CDR3 sequence: CASRREGNTEAFF. The CDR3 DNA follows: TGTGCCAGCCGTAGAGAGGGGAACACTGAAGCTTTCTTT. The chain links TRBV2 to TRBJ1-1; D not resolved. V gave up 8 bases and J gave up 1 base, with 11 bases separating them. Germline V lookup: CDR1 SNHLY, CDR2 FYNNEI. The CDR3 runs to 13 residues.

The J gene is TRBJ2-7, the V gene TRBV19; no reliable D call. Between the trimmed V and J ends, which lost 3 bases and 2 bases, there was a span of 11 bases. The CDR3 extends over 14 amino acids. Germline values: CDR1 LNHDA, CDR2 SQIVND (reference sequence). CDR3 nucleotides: TGTGCCAGTAGTATGTCACCCTCGGCCTACGAGCAGTACTTC. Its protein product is CASSMSPSAYEQYF.

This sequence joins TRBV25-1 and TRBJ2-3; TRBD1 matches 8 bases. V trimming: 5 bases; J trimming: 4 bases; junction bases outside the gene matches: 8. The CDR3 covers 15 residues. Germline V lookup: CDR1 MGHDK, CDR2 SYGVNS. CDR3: CASSKRTGYSDTQYF. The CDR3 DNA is TGTGCCAGCAGTAAAAGGACAGGGTACTCAGATACGCAGTATTTT.

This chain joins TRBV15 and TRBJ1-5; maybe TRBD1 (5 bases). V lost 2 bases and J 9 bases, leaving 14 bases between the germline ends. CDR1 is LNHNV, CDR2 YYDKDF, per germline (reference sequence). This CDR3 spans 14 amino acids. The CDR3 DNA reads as TGTGCCACCAGCAGACAGACGACCGGGGGGCCCCAGCATTTT. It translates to CATSRQTTGGPQHF.